This is a list of T cell receptor beta chains from one sample in a study of cytomegalovirus exposure and HLA in healthy donors. Sequencing used immunoSEQ multiplex PCR; TCRdb keeps in-frame clones, though not all of them. The sample gives around 150,000 clones, over 60% of which show up once; over 2.5% is in the top ten. Sequences were obtained from PBMCs. The receptors were gathered from a woman in her twenties or thirties in good health and CMV-seropositive. Both conserved end residues are part of each CDR3. The order of the fields is V gene, D gene, CDR3 length, clone size, J gene, CDR3 protein, CDR3 DNA. The D gene is left open where the match is weak. Rows give clone size only sometimes, using once, few, many, or a class for an expanded clone.

TRBV20-1	NA	11	NA	TRBJ2-7	CSASFAGEQYF	TGCAGTGCTAGTTTCGCCGGCGAGCAGTACTTC
TRBV19	TRBD1	16	NA	TRBJ1-2	CASSIPPGTGNYGYTF	TGTGCCAGTAGTATCCCCCCCGGGACAGGAAACTATGGCTACACCTTC
TRBV5-1	NA	14	NA	TRBJ1-2	CASSRDSHPSSYTF	TGCGCCAGCAGCCGTGACAGCCACCCAAGCAGCTACACCTTC
TRBV6-5	NA	12	few	TRBJ2-7	CASSLDRYEQYF	TGTGCCAGCAGTTTAGACAGGTACGAGCAGTACTTC
TRBV5-1	NA	16	NA	TRBJ2-1	CASSLTPGVPYNEQFF	TGCGCCAGCAGCTTAACACCGGGGGTCCCCTACAATGAGCAGTTCTTC
TRBV7-2	TRBD2	16	NA	TRBJ2-3	CASSPRLAGGSGTQYF	TGTGCCAGCAGCCCTAGACTAGCGGGAGGGTCGGGTACGCAGTATTTT
TRBV5-1	TRBD1	16	NA	TRBJ2-7	CASSLGIWTGSYEQYF	TGCGCCAGCAGCTTGGGGATTTGGACAGGATCCTACGAGCAGTACTTC
TRBV7-2	TRBD1	16	few	TRBJ1-3	CASSLRQGSSGNTIYF	TGTGCCAGCAGCCTAAGACAGGGCAGCTCTGGAAACACCATATATTTT
TRBV9	NA	13	NA	TRBJ2-1	CASSVDSSNEQFF	TGTGCCAGCAGCGTAGATAGTAGTAATGAGCAGTTCTTC
TRBV6-5	NA	12	NA	TRBJ1-5	CASSYGGGPQHF	TGTGCCAGCAGTTACGGGGGGGGGCCCCAGCATTTT
TRBV4-1	TRBD2	16	few	TRBJ2-7	CASSHFLAEGSYEQYF	TGCGCCAGCAGCCATTTTCTAGCGGAAGGCTCCTACGAGCAGTACTTC
TRBV27	NA	14	NA	TRBJ1-4	CASRRTRASEKLFF	TGTGCCAGCCGCCGGACACGCGCAAGCGAAAAACTGTTTTTT
TRBV6-6	TRBD1	14	NA	TRBJ1-5	CASSSDREYQPQHF	TGTGCCAGCAGCTCCGACAGGGAGTATCAGCCCCAGCATTTT
TRBV29-1	TRBD2	17	NA	TRBJ2-1	CSVARRAGGLAPNEQFF	TGCAGCGTCGCCCGCCGGGCAGGAGGACTAGCTCCCAATGAGCAGTTCTTC
TRBV4-2	NA	15	NA	TRBJ1-4	CASSQDTGFNEKLFF	TGTGCCAGCAGCCAAGACACAGGTTTTAATGAAAAACTGTTTTTT
TRBV7-9	NA	14	once	TRBJ2-5	CASSLEGRKETQYF	TGTGCCAGCAGCTTAGAGGGGCGGAAAGAGACCCAGTACTTC
TRBV27	NA	15	NA	TRBJ2-1	CASSLKWPSDNEQFF	TGTGCCAGCAGTTTAAAGTGGCCTAGCGACAATGAGCAGTTCTTC
TRBV5-5	NA	15	NA	TRBJ2-2	CASSLDYLGSGELFF	TGTGCCAGCAGCTTGGACTATCTTGGCTCCGGGGAGCTGTTTTTT
TRBV5-4	NA	13	few	TRBJ1-3	CASREFSGNTIYF	TGTGCCAGCAGGGAGTTCTCTGGAAACACCATATATTTT
TRBV9	TRBD2	14	NA	TRBJ2-7	CASSGGLASYEQYF	TGTGCCAGCAGCGGCGGACTAGCCTCCTACGAGCAGTACTTC
TRBV6-5	TRBD2	14	NA	TRBJ2-7	CASREASGTYEQYF	TGTGCCAGCAGAGAAGCTAGCGGAACCTACGAGCAGTACTTC
TRBV5-6	TRBD1	14	few	TRBJ1-1	CASSFRDRVPEAFF	TGTGCCAGCAGCTTTCGGGACAGGGTCCCTGAAGCTTTCTTT
TRBV6-5	TRBD2	16	few	TRBJ2-7	CASSYSWNSGTYEQYF	TGTGCCAGCAGTTACTCTTGGAATAGCGGGACCTACGAGCAGTACTTC
TRBV5-6	NA	16	NA	TRBJ1-6	CASSYTGTQYNSPLHF	TGTGCCAGCAGCTATACCGGGACACAGTATAATTCACCCCTCCACTTT
TRBV9	NA	13	NA	TRBJ1-2	CASSYTGNYGYTF	TGTGCCAGCAGTTATACAGGGAACTATGGCTACACCTTC
TRBV7-9	NA	12	NA	TRBJ1-2	CSSSLVPQEVPF	TGTTCCAGCAGCTTAGTTCCCCAGGAGGTTCCCTTC
TRBV4-1	TRBD1	14	NA	TRBJ1-2	CASSLTGGVNGYTF	TGCGCCAGCAGCCTGACAGGGGGCGTAAATGGCTACACCTTC
TRBV9	NA	13	NA	TRBJ1-5	CASSVSSNQPQHF	TGTGCCAGCAGCGTAAGCAGCAATCAGCCCCAGCATTTT
TRBV6-5	NA	15	few	TRBJ2-7	CASSIGGVRSYEQYF	TGTGCCAGCAGCATCGGGGGAGTGCGCTCCTACGAGCAGTACTTC
TRBV9	NA	13	few	TRBJ2-1	CASNWASYNEQFF	TGTGCCAGCAACTGGGCCTCCTACAATGAGCAGTTCTTC
TRBV30	NA	13	once	TRBJ2-1	CAWNSQGNNEQFF	TGTGCCTGGAATTCACAGGGAAACAATGAGCAGTTCTTC
TRBV11-3	NA	13	once	TRBJ2-7	CASSLVQGYEQYF	TGTGCCAGCAGCTTAGTTCAGGGCTACGAGCAGTACTTC
TRBV15	NA	15	NA	TRBJ2-7	CATSRDQVPSYEQYF	TGTGCCACCAGCAGAGATCAGGTGCCTTCATACGAGCAGTACTTC
TRBV2	NA	18	NA	TRBJ1-5	CASSPRGGMLRMDQPQHF	TGTGCCAGCAGCCCCCGTGGGGGGATGTTACGTATGGATCAGCCCCAGCATTTT
TRBV6-5	TRBD1	15	few	TRBJ2-7	CASSSPGQGIHEQYF	TGTGCCAGCAGTTCACCGGGACAGGGGATCCACGAGCAGTACTTC
TRBV9	NA	14	few	TRBJ2-7	CASSVEAGFYEQYF	TGTGCCAGCAGCGTAGAAGCAGGGTTCTACGAGCAGTACTTC
TRBV29-1	TRBD2	13	NA	TRBJ2-7	CSVTWTSGYEQYF	TGCAGCGTTACCTGGACTAGCGGATACGAGCAGTACTTC
TRBV27	NA	17	NA	TRBJ1-1	CASSPRRREEWNTEAFF	TGTGCCAGCAGTCCCCGTAGGAGGGAGGAATGGAACACTGAAGCTTTCTTT
TRBV27	NA	14	NA	TRBJ1-1	CASTPNPRVGGAFF	TGTGCCAGCACTCCCAACCCCCGGGTGGGGGGAGCTTTCTTT
TRBV6-5	TRBD1	13	few	TRBJ1-6	CASRTGNIRPLHF	TGTGCCAGCCGGACAGGGAATATACGACCCCTCCACTTT
TRBV4-1	NA	16	few	TRBJ1-1	CASSQEGVGGYTEAFF	TGCGCCAGCAGCCAAGAAGGGGTCGGGGGGTACACTGAAGCTTTCTTT
TRBV10-2	TRBD1	15	NA	TRBJ1-3	CASRGTDRAGNTIYF	TGCGCCAGCAGGGGAACCGACAGGGCTGGAAACACCATATATTTT
TRBV4-1	TRBD1	15	few	TRBJ2-7	CASSHMDRGPYEQYF	TGCGCCAGCAGCCACATGGACAGGGGACCCTACGAGCAGTACTTC
TRBV29-1	TRBD1	14	NA	TRBJ1-3	CSADRGGSGNTIYF	TGCAGCGCCGACAGGGGAGGATCTGGAAACACCATATATTTT
TRBV30	TRBD1	13	NA	TRBJ1-2	CAWSGTGGIGYTF	TGTGCCTGGAGTGGGACAGGGGGGATAGGCTACACCTTC
TRBV10-1	TRBD1	14	few	TRBJ1-1	CASSPDRGQGTAFF	TGCGCCAGCAGTCCCGACCGGGGACAGGGGACGGCTTTCTTT
TRBV4-2	NA	16	few	TRBJ1-5	CASSQGEGVKNQPQHF	TGTGCCAGCAGCCAAGGGGAGGGGGTTAAGAATCAGCCCCAGCATTTT
TRBV19	TRBD1	14	NA	TRBJ1-1	CASSMDRRNTEAFF	TGTGCCAGTAGTATGGACAGGCGAAACACTGAAGCTTTCTTT
TRBV30	NA	13	NA	TRBJ1-2	CAWELGQQYGYTF	TGTGCCTGGGAACTCGGACAGCAGTATGGCTACACCTTC
TRBV7-8	NA	14	NA	TRBJ1-2	CASSLDAGNYGYTF	TGTGCCAGCAGCTTAGATGCAGGGAACTATGGCTACACCTTC
TRBV15	NA	14	NA	TRBJ1-1	CATSRQLQGIEAFF	TGTGCCACCAGCCGACAACTTCAGGGGATTGAAGCTTTCTTT
TRBV2	NA	16	NA	TRBJ2-7	CASRKEEGGGAYEQYF	TGTGCCAGCAGGAAAGAGGAGGGAGGGGGAGCATACGAGCAGTACTTC
TRBV10-2	TRBD2	13	NA	TRBJ2-7	CASLSREDYEQYF	TGCGCCAGCTTATCGCGGGAGGACTACGAGCAGTACTTC
TRBV30	TRBD1	14	NA	TRBJ1-6	CAWSTTGDKTPHHF	TGTGCCTGGAGCACGACAGGGGATAAAACACCCCACCACTTT
TRBV13	TRBD1	14	once	TRBJ2-7	CASSTTGTTYEQYF	TGTGCCAGCAGCACGACAGGGACCACCTACGAGCAGTACTTC